These T cell receptor beta chains were read from a single sample in a study of CD4 and CD8 cells across lung adenocarcinoma regions. TCRdb reprocessed the PCR reads with MiXCR, giving one entry per CDR3 protein. The table has about 5,300 distinct CDR3 sequences, around two thirds seen once. Sequenced: CD4+ T cells from the center of a lung tumor. These receptor sequences come from a female donor with lung adenocarcinoma. The CD4 and CD8 labels of this study may be unreliable. Each CDR3 is given with its conserved first and last residue. Each record gives: V gene, J gene, D gene, clone size, CDR3 protein, CDR3 DNA. A D gene is named only where the DNA matches it firmly. Rows give clone size only sometimes, using once, few, many, or a class for an expanded clone.

TRBV6-5	TRBJ1-6	-	-	CASSYPVGEGQSPLHF	TGTGCCAGCAGTTACCCCGTGGGGGAGGGGCAATCACCCCTCCACTTT
TRBV22-1	TRBJ2-5	-	-	CPGQARGEGQGKNGPQVRF	TGTCCTGGGCAGGCCAGAGGAGAGGGGCAGGGGAAGAATGGTCCCCAGGTTAGATTT
TRBV9	TRBJ2-3	TRBD2	-	CASGVEGGSGTETQYF	TGTGCCAGCGGGGTAGAGGGAGGGTCTGGCACAGAGACGCAGTATTTT
TRBV27	TRBJ2-4	-	medium-sized	CASSFPARANIQYF	TGTGCCAGCAGTTTTCCCGCCAGGGCGAACATTCAGTACTTC
TRBV7-2	TRBJ1-1	-	few	CASSSRRGMNTEAFF	TGTGCCAGCAGCTCGAGGAGGGGGATGAACACTGAAGCTTTCTTT
TRBV10-3	TRBJ1-3	-	-	CSHGIPGNTIYF	TGTTCGCATGGGATTCCTGGAAACACCATATATTTT
TRBV10-1	TRBJ1-1	-	once	CASSEASMNTEAFF	TGCGCCAGCAGTGAGGCCTCTATGAACACTGAAGCTTTCTTT
TRBV7-2	TRBJ1-3	-	-	CASSLEGGPDGNTIYF	TGTGCCAGCAGCTTAGAGGGGGGTCCGGATGGAAACACCATATATTTT
TRBV6-1	TRBJ2-3	-	once	CASSPGVRDTQYF	TGTGCCAGCAGTCCCGGGGTGAGGGATACGCAGTATTTT
TRBV6-1	TRBJ2-1	-	-	CASRRLLDEQFF	TGTGCCAGCAGGCGACTCTTGGATGAGCAGTTCTTC
TRBV6-1	TRBJ1-1	-	-	CASRARARTEAFF	TGTGCCAGCAGGGCCAGGGCTAGGACTGAAGCTTTCTTT
TRBV6-1	TRBJ2-2	TRBD1	-	CASIEGAGPGELFF	TGTGCCAGCATAGAGGGGGCCGGGCCCGGGGAGCTGTTTTTT
TRBV6-2/TRBV6-3	TRBJ2-5	-	-	CASSYLVRARKYF	TGTGCCAGCAGTTACCTAGTCCGGGCTAGAAAGTACTTC
TRBV6-1	TRBJ2-5	-	-	CASSEGPGGRDQETQYF	TGTGCCAGCAGTGAGGGGCCCGGGGGCCGGGACCAAGAGACCCAGTACTTC
TRBV6-1	TRBJ2-1	-	-	CASSAHTGEQFF	TGTGCGAGCAGTGCGCACACGGGGGAGCAGTTTTTC
TRBV6-1	TRBJ2-7	-	once	CASRRRLTRGTTDTQYF	TGTGCCAGCAGGCGACGTCTGACTAGGGGAACCACAGACACGCAGTACTTC
TRBV6-1	TRBJ2-7	TRBD1	-	CASSKGARYEQYF	TGTGCCAGCAGTAAGGGGGCCCGGTACGAGCAGTACTTC
TRBV12-3/TRBV12-4	TRBJ2-5	-	-	CASSWGSKETQYF	TGTGCCAGCAGTTGGGGATCCAAAGAGACCCAGTACTTC
TRBV7-8	TRBJ1-2	TRBD1	-	CASSFETGASYGYTF	TGTGCCAGCAGCTTCGAGACAGGGGCAAGCTATGGCTACACCTTC
TRBV12-3/TRBV12-4	TRBJ2-6	TRBD1	-	CASSRGQGANVLTF	TGTGCCAGCAGTAGGGGACAGGGGGCCAACGTCCTGACTTTC
TRBV6-1	TRBJ2-5	-	-	CASTGGASLKTRYF	TGTGCCAGCACCGGTGGAGCAAGTTTAAAGACCCGGTACTTC
TRBV7-8	TRBJ1-4	-	-	CASSLGQRRSNEKLFF	TGTGCCAGCAGCTTAGGCCAGAGGCGTAGTAATGAAAAACTGTTTTTT
TRBV6-1	TRBJ2-2	-	-	CASSEWTRIYGEQFF	TGTGCCAGCAGTGAATGGACAAGGATCTACGGTGAGCAGTTTTTT
TRBV7-8	TRBJ1-1	-	-	CASRTGNTEAFF	TGTGCCAGCAGAACAGGGAACACTGAAGCTTTCTTT
TRBV6-1	TRBJ2-7	-	-	CARGEGADVTETQYF	TGTGCCAGGGGTGAAGGGGCGGACGTCACAGAGACGCAGTACTTC
TRBV12-3/TRBV12-4	TRBJ2-3	-	-	CASSPKGDTQYF	TGTGCCAGCAGTCCGAAAGGAGATACGCAGTATTTC
TRBV6-1	TRBJ2-1	TRBD2	-	CASSRRAPGLADNEQFF	TGTGCCAGCTCCCGCAGAGCCCCGGGACTAGCGGACAATGAGCAGTTCTTC
TRBV7-3	TRBJ2-1	-	-	CASSLGLSYNEQFF	TGTGCCAGCAGCCTGGGACTTTCCTACAATGAGCAGTTCTTC
TRBV6-1	TRBJ2-5	TRBD2	few	CASSEAGLGGQETQYF	TGTGCCAGCAGTGAAGCGGGACTAGGGGGGCAAGAGACCCAGTACTTC
TRBV6-5	TRBJ2-7	-	-	CASSYRERSYEQYF	TGTGCCAGCAGTTACAGGGAGCGGTCCTACGAGCAGTACTTC
TRBV6-1	TRBJ2-7	TRBD2	medium-sized	CASSVPGLAYEQYF	TGTGCCAGCAGTGTACCGGGACTAGCTTACGAGCAGTACTTC
TRBV6-1	TRBJ1-5	-	-	CASSPGTFNQPHHF	TGTGCCAGCAGTCCCGGAACCTTCAATCAGCCCCACCATTTT
TRBV6-1	TRBJ1-2	-	-	CASSERRNYGYTF	TGTGCCAGCAGTGAACGAAGGAACTATGGCTACACCTTC
TRBV6-5	TRBJ2-5	-	few	CASSYGAAQETQYF	TGTGCCAGCAGTTACGGGGCAGCACAAGAGACCCAGTACTTC
TRBV10-2	TRBJ2-5	-	-	CGSTGIGATNTQYF	TGCGGCAGCACGGGGATAGGAGCCACAAATACTCAGTACTTC
TRBV10-3	TRBJ2-1	-	-	CASSESGSEQFF	TGTGCCAGCAGTGAGTCCGGGAGTGAGCAGTTCTTC
TRBV6-8	TRBJ2-1	-	-	CAGGQYHGAQYF	TGTGCCGGGGGTCAATACCATGGAGCGCAGTATTTC
TRBV12-3/TRBV12-4	TRBJ2-4	TRBD2	-	CASSFGGAKNIQYF	TGTGCCAGCAGTTTCGGGGGGGCCAAAAACATTCAGTACTTC
TRBV6-1	TRBJ2-7	TRBD1	-	CASTLEPTGASYEQYF	TGTGCCAGCACCCTAGAACCGACAGGGGCCTCCTACGAGCAGTACTTC
TRBV6-5	TRBJ2-1	-	-	CASSYWGPASYNEQFF	TGTGCCAGCAGTTACTGGGGACCCGCCTCCTACAATGAGCAGTTCTTC
TRBV6-1	TRBJ2-2	-	-	CASSDVNTGELFF	TGTGCCAGCAGTGATGTAAACACCGGGGAGCTGTTTTTT
TRBV6-1	TRBJ2-6	-	-	CASSDDISGANVLTF	TGTGCCAGCAGTGACGACATCTCTGGGGCCAACGTCCTGACTTTC